The 20 T cell receptor beta chains reported below all come from one sample, sequenced in a study of metastatic and nonmetastatic thyroid tumors. Patients underwent thyroid surgery, and none had received any treatment before it. TCRdb reprocessed the PCR reads using MiXCR. The sample comprises about 69,000 clones, 13% to 15% of which are singletons, and approximately 7% rests with the top ten. Sequenced input: blood. These receptors all stem from a male donor with papillary thyroid cancer or a benign thyroid nodule (not recorded which). Some clones in this sample may be carry-over from other donors' samples.

This clone was seen at least ten times. This chain links TRBV2 with TRBJ2-1; TRBD2 agrees at 12 bases. Germline-derived CDR1 and CDR2 are SNHLY and FYNNEI. The CDR3 length is 16 residues. V dropped 5 bases and J dropped 2; count of bases not matched to a gene: 4. The CDR3, as DNA: TGTGCCAGCAGTTTACTAGCGGGAGGCCCCTACAATGAGCAGTTCTTC. As protein: CASSLLAGGPYNEQFF.

This clone has ten or more counts. J is TRBJ1-1 and V is TRBV9; D is possibly TRBD1 (6 bases). There are 16 residues in the CDR3. CDR1 and CDR2 (germline): SGDLS, YYNGEE. Between the trimmed V and J ends, which lost 0 bases and 5 bases, there was a span of 17 bases. The chain's CDR3 is CASSVGSTGKWTEAFF. For the CDR3, the DNA is TGTGCCAGCAGCGTAGGGTCAACAGGGAAGTGGACTGAAGCTTTCTTT.

This clone was observed a few times. This may stem from a read error, because a much larger clone lies one nucleotide away. This chain links TRBV9 with TRBJ1-1; weak D call: TRBD1 (6 bases). This CDR3 is 14 amino acids long. CDR1 SGDLS and CDR2 YYNGEE come from the germline V gene. V was trimmed by 1 base and J by 3 bases, leaving 10 bases between them. CDR3 DNA: TGTGCCAGCAGCGTAAAGGGACAATACACTGAAGCTTTCTTT. Amino acids: CASSVKGQYTEAFF.

Ten or more counts support this clone. The CDR3: CASSPWTGATNEKLFF. The CDR3, as DNA: TGTGCCAGCAGCCCCTGGACGGGAGCAACTAATGAAAAACTGTTTTTT. The chain is built from TRBV9 and TRBJ1-4; the D is unclear. CDR1 is SGDLS, CDR2 YYNGEE, per germline. The CDR3 covers 16 residues. The V end lost 4 bases, the J end lost 0 bases, and 13 bases lay between the germline ends.

This clone was detected a few times. This chain links TRBV2 with TRBJ2-3; TRBD2 matches 7 bases. The length of the CDR3 is 13 residues. V dropped 7 bases and J dropped 7; count of bases not matched to a gene: 8. CDR1 is SNHLY, CDR2 FYNNEI, per germline. The CDR3 DNA is TGTGCCAGCACCATAAGCGGGATTTATACGCAGTATTTT. It is translated as CASTISGIYTQYF.

This clone has just a few counts. The junction does not match germline at one end; this may be a read error. The chain uses TRBV6-4 and TRBJ2-2; 9 bases map to TRBD1. This CDR3 comprises 16 residues. The germline CDR1 and CDR2 sequences are MRHNA and SNTAGT. DNA of the CDR3: TGTGCCAGCAGTGTCCGGACAGGGGATAACACCGTGGAGCTGTTTTTT. This codes for CASSVRTGDNTVELFF.

A remark on this clone: One base away lies a much larger clone, so this may be a sequencing read error. The same CDR3 also results from other DNA sequences found in this sample. The chain has TRBV19 and TRBJ2-1; a weak D match, TRBD2 (6 bases). CDR1 LNHDA and CDR2 SQIVND come from the germline V gene (reference sequence). The CDR3 has 16 amino acids. V lost 10 bases, J lost 0 bases, and 19 bases lay in between. The CDR3 DNA follows: TGTGCCACCGTTAACGGGAGCCCCAGCTCCTACAATGAGCAGTTCTTC. It encodes CATVNGSPSSYNEQFF.

The rearrangement joins TRBV3-1 to TRBJ1-2, with 9 bases fitting TRBD1. From germline, CDR1 is LGHDT and CDR2 YNNKEL (reference sequence). The CDR3 consists of 14 residues. J gave up 7 bases and V 4 bases, and 7 bases lay outside the gene matches. The CDR3 bases are TGTGCCAGCAGCCTCGGACAGGGGATGGGTGGCTACACCTTC. Its translation is CASSLGQGMGGYTF.

This clone has just a few counts. CDR3 bases: TGTGCCATTCTGGGGAGTCAGCCCCAGCATTTT. Amino acids: CAILGSQPQHF. V and J are TRBV6-2 or TRBV6-3 and TRBJ1-5; D gene ambiguous. Germline CDR1 MNHEY, CDR2 SVGEGT. The CDR3 spans 11 residues. Deletions cut 10 bases from V and 6 bases from J, with 10 bases between.

In this sample, this clone turned up a few times. The rearrangement links TRBV10-3 to TRBJ2-3; D is uncertain. CDR3 length: 15 amino acids. The ends were cut back, 2 bases at V and 0 bases at J, with 9 bases in the middle. Germline CDR1 reads ENHRY; CDR2 reads SYGVKD. The DNA of the CDR3 is TGTGCCATCAGTGAGCCGACGGTGAGCACAGATACGCAGTATTTT. Its protein is CAISEPTVSTDTQYF.

The chain combines TRBV20-1 with TRBJ1-1; maybe TRBD1 (6 bases). CDR3 size: 13 residues. V shed 6 bases and J shed 1 base, with 12 bases lying between them. In germline, CDR1 is DFQATT, CDR2 SNEGSKA (reference sequence). CDR3 in DNA: TGCAGTGCGGCGCAGGGGTGGAACACTGAAGCTTTCTTT. It translates to CSAAQGWNTEAFF.

This clone showed up many times. V gene TRBV20-1 combines with J gene TRBJ2-5; the D gene could be TRBD1 or TRBD2 (5 bases each). Trimming cost V 4 bases and J 1 base, with 13 bases left between them. This CDR3 is built from 14 residues. The germline V gene has CDR1 DFQATT and CDR2 SNEGSKA (reference sequence). In DNA form, the CDR3 reads TGCAGTGCTAACGGAAGGGGAGCCCAAGAGACCCAGTACTTC. Encoded protein: CSANGRGAQETQYF.

This clone was observed a few times. Possible read error: a much larger clone is one base away. The CDR3 loop reads CDSGLAGTEAFF. The CDR3 coding sequence is TGTGACAGCGGTTTGGCAGGCACTGAAGCTTTCTTT. V usage is TRBV6-5 and J usage is TRBJ1-1; no reliable D call. CDR1 and CDR2 (germline): MNHEY, SVGAGI. CDR3 length equals 12 residues.

This clone came up once. Possible read error: a much larger clone is one base away. Other nucleotide sequences in the sample specify the same CDR3. The chain recombines TRBV20-1 with TRBJ2-1, with D possibly being TRBD2 (5 bases). The CDR3 length is 13 residues. Germline V gene lookup returns CDR1 DFQATT and CDR2 SNEGSKA (reference sequence). The CDR3 nucleotides are TGTAGTGCTAGGCACGGACTTAACAATGAGCAGCTCTTC. This gives the protein CSARHGLNNEQLF.

This clone was observed a few times. The rearrangement joins TRBV12-3 or TRBV12-4 to TRBJ1-2; D is unresolved. The CDR3 runs 11 residues. V was cut by 7 bases and J by 9 bases, with 12 bases left in between. CDR3 DNA sequence: TGTGCCAGCATCGGGGAGGTTTGCTACACCTTC. Protein sequence: CASIGEVCYTF.

There are many counts of this clone. The chain recombines TRBV29-1 with TRBJ2-1; 14 bases agree with TRBD2. The CDR3 runs 17 residues. The V and J ends lost 6 bases and 0 bases, in that order; junction bases with no gene match: 7. The germline V gene has CDR1 SQVTM and CDR2 ANQGSEA. This CDR3 reads CSVRLAGGPGSYNEQFF. DNA for the CDR3: TGCAGCGTGCGACTAGCGGGAGGGCCGGGCTCCTACAATGAGCAGTTCTTC.

About this clone itself: Possible read error: a much larger clone is one base away. Other nucleotide sequences from this sample produce the same CDR3. The gene calls are TRBV9 and TRBJ2-3; D unclear. Trimming took 7 bases from V and 0 from J, leaving 6 bases between them. This CDR3 contains 12 residues. Germline V gene data show CDR1 as SGDLS and CDR2 as YYNGEE. In DNA, the CDR3 is TGTGCCAGCGCTGGAAGCACAGATACGCAGTATTTT. This encodes CASAGSTDTQYF.

At least ten counts were recorded for this clone. The chain has TRBV19 and TRBJ2-1, with no clear D. Germline CDR1 reads LNHDA; CDR2 reads SQIVND (reference sequence). The CDR3 covers 12 residues. The germline V and J ends were trimmed by 1 base and 7 bases, with 5 bases remaining between them. In DNA form, the CDR3 reads TGTGCCAGTAGTATAGCCGTGAATGAGCAGTTCTTC. As protein: CASSIAVNEQFF.

This clone showed up many times. V is TRBV4-1 and J is TRBJ1-6; D gene ambiguous. The CDR3 loop spans 17 amino acids. Germline-derived CDR1 and CDR2 are MGHRA and YSYEKL. Trimming removed 0 bases at V and 0 bases at J, with 9 bases between. The CDR3 DNA is TGCGCCAGCAGCCAAGAGGCCGGGAGCTCCTATAATTCACCCCTCCACTTT. This codes for CASSQEAGSSYNSPLHF.

A few counts support this clone. The chain has TRBV6-1 and TRBJ2-2, with D perhaps matching TRBD1 (6 bases). The CDR3 is made up of 16 amino acids. The V end lost 9 bases, the J end lost 7 bases, and 24 bases lay between the germline ends. The germline V gene has CDR1 MNHNS and CDR2 SASEGT. CDR3 sequence: CASRSTGFLGNGELFF. CDR3 nucleotides: TGTGCCAGTAGGTCAACAGGGTTTTTGGGCAACGGGGAGCTGTTTTTT.